This T cell receptor beta chain was found in a study of blood T cell repertoires in COVID-19. In the study overall: The study drew acute and convalescent COVID-19 samples from the United States, Italy and Spain. The analysed material was cDNA or gDNA that came from T cells, B-cell-depleted T cells, or PBMCs.

CDR3 size: 14 residues. V was pared by 4 bases and J by 4 bases, with 9 bases between. CDR1 is SGDLS, CDR2 YYNGEE, per germline. Produced via immunoSEQ multiplex PCR; TCRdb's table is partial and in-frame only. The sample includes about 230,000 clones, around four fifths seen only once; the top ten take roughly 8.7%. The sequenced sample consisted of peripheral blood. This TCR derives from a man aged 35 to 55 with active or convalescent COVID-19. The chain carries TRBV9 and TRBJ2-6; no firm D call. The CDR3 DNA is TGTGCCAGCAGCCCCGGGTACGGGGCCAACGTCCTGACTTTC. The encoded protein is CASSPGYGANVLTF.